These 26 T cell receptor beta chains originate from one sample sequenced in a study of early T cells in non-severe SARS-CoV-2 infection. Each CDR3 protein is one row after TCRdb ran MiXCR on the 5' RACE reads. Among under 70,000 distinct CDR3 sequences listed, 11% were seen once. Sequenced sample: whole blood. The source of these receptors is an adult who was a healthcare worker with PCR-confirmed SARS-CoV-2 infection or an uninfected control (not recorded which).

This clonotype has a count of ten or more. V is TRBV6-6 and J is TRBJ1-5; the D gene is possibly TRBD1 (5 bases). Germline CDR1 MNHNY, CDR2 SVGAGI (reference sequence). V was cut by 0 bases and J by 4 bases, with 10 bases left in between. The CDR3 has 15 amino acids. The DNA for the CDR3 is TGTGCCAGCAGTTACTCGCGACAGACTAATCAGCCCCAGCATTTT. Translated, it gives CASSYSRQTNQPQHF.

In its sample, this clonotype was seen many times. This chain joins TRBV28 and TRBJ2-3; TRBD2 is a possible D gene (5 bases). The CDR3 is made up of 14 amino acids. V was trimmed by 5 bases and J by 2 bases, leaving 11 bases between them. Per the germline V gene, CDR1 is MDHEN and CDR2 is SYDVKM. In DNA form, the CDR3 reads TGTGCCAGCAGTCAGACTATAGCCACAGATACGCAGTATTTT. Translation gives CASSQTIATDTQYF.

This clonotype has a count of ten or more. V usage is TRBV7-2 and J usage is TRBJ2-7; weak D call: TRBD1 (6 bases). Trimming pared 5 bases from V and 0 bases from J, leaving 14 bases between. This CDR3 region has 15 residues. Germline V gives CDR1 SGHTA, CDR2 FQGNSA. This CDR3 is CASSPGQIGSYEQYF. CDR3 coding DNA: TGTGCCAGCAGCCCGGGACAAATTGGCTCCTACGAGCAGTACTTC.

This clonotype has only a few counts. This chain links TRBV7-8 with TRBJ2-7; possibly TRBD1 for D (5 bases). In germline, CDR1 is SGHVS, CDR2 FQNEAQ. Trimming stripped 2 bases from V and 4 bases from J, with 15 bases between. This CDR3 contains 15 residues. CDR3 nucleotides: TGTGCCAGCAGCTTATTTGGCAGGGAAGTTTACGAGCAGTACTTC. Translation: CASSLFGREVYEQYF.

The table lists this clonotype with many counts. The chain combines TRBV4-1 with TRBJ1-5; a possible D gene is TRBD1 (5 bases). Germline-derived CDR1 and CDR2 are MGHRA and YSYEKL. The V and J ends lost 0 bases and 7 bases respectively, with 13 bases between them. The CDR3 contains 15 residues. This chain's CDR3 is CASSQDAGHNQPQHF. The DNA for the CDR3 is TGCGCCAGCAGCCAAGACGCAGGGCATAACCAGCCCCAGCATTTT.

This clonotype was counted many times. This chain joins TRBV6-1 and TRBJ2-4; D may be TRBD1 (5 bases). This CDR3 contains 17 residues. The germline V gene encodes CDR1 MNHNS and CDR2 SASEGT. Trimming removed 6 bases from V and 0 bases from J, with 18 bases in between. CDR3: CASSAKGQLLAKNIQYF. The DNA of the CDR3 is TGTGCCAGCAGCGCTAAGGGGCAGTTACTAGCCAAAAACATTCAGTACTTC.

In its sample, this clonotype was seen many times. CDR3 bases: TGTGCCAGCTCACCACCGGCCGGTGGGGGTAATGAGCAGTTCTTC. Translation gives CASSPPAGGGNEQFF. The chain joins TRBV18 to TRBJ2-1, with D perhaps given as TRBD1 or TRBD2 (5 bases each). V was pared by 0 bases and J by 7 bases, with 13 bases between. The CDR3 spans 15 residues. Germline assignment: CDR1 KGHSH and CDR2 LQKENI.

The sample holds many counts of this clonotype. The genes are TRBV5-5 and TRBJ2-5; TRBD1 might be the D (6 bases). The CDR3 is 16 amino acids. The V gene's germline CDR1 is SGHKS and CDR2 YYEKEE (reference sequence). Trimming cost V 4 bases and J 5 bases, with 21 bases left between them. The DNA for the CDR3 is TGTGCCAGCAGCCTACTGACGGACAGTCTCGCGGAGACCCAGTACTTC. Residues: CASSLLTDSLAETQYF.

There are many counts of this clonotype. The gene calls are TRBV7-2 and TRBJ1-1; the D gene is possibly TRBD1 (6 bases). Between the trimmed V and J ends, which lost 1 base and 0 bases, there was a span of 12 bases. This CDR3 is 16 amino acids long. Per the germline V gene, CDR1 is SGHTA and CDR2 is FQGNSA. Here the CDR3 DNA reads TGTGCCAGCAGCTTAGGGGGGGGCCGAATGAACACTGAAGCTTTCTTT. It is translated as CASSLGGGRMNTEAFF.

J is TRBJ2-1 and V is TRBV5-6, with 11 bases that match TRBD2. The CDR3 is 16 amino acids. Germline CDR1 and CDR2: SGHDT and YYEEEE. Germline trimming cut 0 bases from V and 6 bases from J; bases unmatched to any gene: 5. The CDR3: CASSLVLLAGGNEQFF. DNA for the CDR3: TGTGCCAGCAGCTTGGTCCTGCTAGCGGGGGGCAATGAGCAGTTCTTC.

DNA for the CDR3: TGTGCCAGCAGTTTACGCAGGGAGCTGTTTTTT. Translating it yields CASSLRRELFF. This chain links TRBV12-3 or TRBV12-4 with TRBJ2-2; D is uncertain. The CDR3 totals 11 residues. V lost 2 bases and J 9 bases, leaving 4 bases between the germline ends.

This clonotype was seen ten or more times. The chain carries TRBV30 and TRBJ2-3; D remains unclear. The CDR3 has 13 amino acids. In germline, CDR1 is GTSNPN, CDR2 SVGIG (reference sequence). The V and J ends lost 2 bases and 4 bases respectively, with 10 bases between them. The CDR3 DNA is TGTGCCTGGAGTCAACAGCCCTCAGATACGCAGTATTTT. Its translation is CAWSQQPSDTQYF.

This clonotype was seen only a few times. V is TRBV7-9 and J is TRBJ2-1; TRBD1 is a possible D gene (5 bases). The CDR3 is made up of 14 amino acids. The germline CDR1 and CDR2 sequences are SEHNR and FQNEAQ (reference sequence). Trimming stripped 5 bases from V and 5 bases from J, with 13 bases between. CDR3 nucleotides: TGTGCCAGCAGCCCCTGGACACCCAACAATGAGCAGTTCTTC. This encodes CASSPWTPNNEQFF.

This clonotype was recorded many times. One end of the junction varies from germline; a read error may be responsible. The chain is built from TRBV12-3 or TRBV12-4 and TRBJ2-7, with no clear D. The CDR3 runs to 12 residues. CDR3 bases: TGTGCCAGCAGTTTAAATGGAGTGGTATTCGGGTTC. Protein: CASSLNGVVFGF.

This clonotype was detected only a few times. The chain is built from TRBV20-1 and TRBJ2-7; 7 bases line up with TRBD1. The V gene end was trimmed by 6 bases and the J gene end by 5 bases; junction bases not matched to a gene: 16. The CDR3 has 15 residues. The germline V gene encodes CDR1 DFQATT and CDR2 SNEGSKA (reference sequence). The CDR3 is CSALTPYRGKNEQYF. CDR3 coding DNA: TGCAGTGCCCTTACCCCCTACAGGGGCAAGAACGAGCAGTACTTC.

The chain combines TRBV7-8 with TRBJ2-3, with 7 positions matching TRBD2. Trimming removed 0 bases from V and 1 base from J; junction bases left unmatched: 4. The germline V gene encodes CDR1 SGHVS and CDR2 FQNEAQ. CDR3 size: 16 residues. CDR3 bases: TGTGCCAGCAGCTTAGCGGGGAGGGCCGGCACAGATACGCAGTATTTT. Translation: CASSLAGRAGTDTQYF.

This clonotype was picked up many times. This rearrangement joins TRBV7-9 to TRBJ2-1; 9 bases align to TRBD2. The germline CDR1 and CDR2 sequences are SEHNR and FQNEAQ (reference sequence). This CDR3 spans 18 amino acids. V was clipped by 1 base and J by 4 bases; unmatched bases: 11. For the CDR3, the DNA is TGTGCCAGCAGCTTAGAACCCCAACCGGGACTAGCTTACAATGAGCAGTTCTTC. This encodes CASSLEPQPGLAYNEQFF.

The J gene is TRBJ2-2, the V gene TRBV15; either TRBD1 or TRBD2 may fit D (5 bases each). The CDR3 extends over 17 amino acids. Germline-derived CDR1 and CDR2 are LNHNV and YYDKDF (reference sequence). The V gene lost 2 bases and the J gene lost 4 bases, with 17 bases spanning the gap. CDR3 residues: CATSRRKSRAGTGELFF. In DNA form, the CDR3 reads TGTGCCACCAGCAGAAGAAAGAGCAGGGCGGGCACCGGGGAGCTGTTTTTT.

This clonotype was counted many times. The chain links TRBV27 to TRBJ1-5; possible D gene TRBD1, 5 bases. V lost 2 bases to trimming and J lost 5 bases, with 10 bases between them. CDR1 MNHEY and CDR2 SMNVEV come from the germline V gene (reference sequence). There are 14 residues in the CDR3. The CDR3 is CASSLRGPYQPQHF. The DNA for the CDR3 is TGTGCCAGCAGTTTAAGGGGACCCTATCAGCCCCAGCATTTT.

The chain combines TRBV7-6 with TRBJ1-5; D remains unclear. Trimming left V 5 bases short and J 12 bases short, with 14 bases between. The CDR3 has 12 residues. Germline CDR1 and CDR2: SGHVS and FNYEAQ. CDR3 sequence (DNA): TGTGCCAGCAGCCTACCATTCGGGCACCAGCATTTT. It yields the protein CASSLPFGHQHF.

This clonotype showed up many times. The CDR3 DNA reads as TGTGCCAGCCGCCTTACAGGGCAATTCGACAATGAGCAGTTCTTC. This translates into CASRLTGQFDNEQFF. This chain joins TRBV6-6 and TRBJ2-1, with a weak D call TRBD1 (6 bases). The germline CDR1 and CDR2 sequences are MNHNY and SVGAGI (reference sequence). The ends were cut back, 8 bases at V and 5 bases at J, with 19 bases in the middle. This CDR3 comprises 15 residues.

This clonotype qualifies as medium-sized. The CDR3 DNA reads as TGCAGCGTTGACGGCGGCGGGGAGGAGCAGTACTTC. Its translation is CSVDGGGEEQYF. The chain is built from TRBV29-1 and TRBJ2-7; the D gene is possibly TRBD2 (6 bases). CDR1 is SQVTM, CDR2 ANQGSEA, per germline. CDR3 length: 12 amino acids. Trimming shortened V by 3 bases and J by 7 bases, and 13 bases separated the two germline ends.

In nucleotides, the CDR3 is TGCAGTGCTAGTCGAGCAGATACGCAGTATTTT. Translated: CSASRADTQYF. The chain employs TRBV20-1 and TRBJ2-3; D remains ambiguous. V was shortened by 3 bases and J by 4 bases, with 5 bases between the two germline ends. The CDR3 contains 11 residues. Germline V gene data show CDR1 as DFQATT and CDR2 as SNEGSKA (reference sequence).

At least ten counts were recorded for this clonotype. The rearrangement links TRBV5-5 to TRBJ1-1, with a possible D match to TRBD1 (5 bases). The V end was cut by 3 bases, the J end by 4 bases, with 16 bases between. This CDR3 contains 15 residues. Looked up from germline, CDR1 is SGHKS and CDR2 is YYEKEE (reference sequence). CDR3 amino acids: CASSSAVTRGTEAFF. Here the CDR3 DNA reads TGTGCCAGCAGCTCGGCGGTGACGAGGGGCACTGAAGCTTTCTTT.

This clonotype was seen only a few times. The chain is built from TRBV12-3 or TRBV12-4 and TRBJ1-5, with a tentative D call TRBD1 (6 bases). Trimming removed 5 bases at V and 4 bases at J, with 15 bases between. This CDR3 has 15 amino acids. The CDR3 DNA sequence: TGTGCCAGCAGTCGGGATTACAGGGAGAATCAGCCCCAGCATTTT. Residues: CASSRDYRENQPQHF.

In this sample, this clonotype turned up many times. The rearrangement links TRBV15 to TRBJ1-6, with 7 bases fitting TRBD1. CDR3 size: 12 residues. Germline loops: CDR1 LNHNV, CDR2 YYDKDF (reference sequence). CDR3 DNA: TGTGCGGTACAGGGGAGCAATTCACCCCTCCACTTT. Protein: CAVQGSNSPLHF.